The 27 T cell receptor beta chains given below trace back to one sample, sequenced in a study of blood T cell repertoires in COVID-19. Sequencing used immunoSEQ multiplex PCR; TCRdb keeps in-frame clones, though not all of them. The repertoire holds 250,000 to 350,000 clones, with 90% as singletons. Material for sequencing was PBMCs or T cells enriched from blood (not recorded which). All receptors come from a young woman who had recovered from COVID-19.

Of note for this clone: At one end, the junction sequence differs from germline, possibly due to a read error. The chain employs TRBV14 and TRBJ1-4, with 8 nucleotides matching TRBD1. The CDR3 runs 15 residues. Looked up from germline, CDR1 is SGHDN and CDR2 is FVKESK. CDR3 sequence reads: CASSEDRGHNEKLFF. In DNA form, the CDR3 reads TGTGCCAGCAGCGAAGACAGGGGCCATAATGAAAAACTGTTTTTT.

The V gene is TRBV18, the J gene TRBJ2-7; D perhaps matches TRBD1 (6 bases). Germline CDR1 is KGHSH and CDR2 is LQKENI. The CDR3 length is 12 residues. Trimming pared 2 bases from V and 4 bases from J, leaving 6 bases between. CDR3 nucleotide sequence: TGTGCCAGCTCACCAGACAGGTACGAGCAGTACTTC. The encoded protein is CASSPDRYEQYF.

The V call is TRBV28, the J call TRBJ1-5; TRBD1 aligns across 7 bases. Germline-derived CDR1 and CDR2 are MDHEN and SYDVKM. The trim removed 8 bases at V and 9 bases at J, leaving 13 bases unmatched. The CDR3 sequence is 14 residues long. CDR3 residues: CASADRVSWGPQHF. The CDR3 DNA reads TGTGCCAGCGCTGACAGGGTCTCTTGGGGGCCCCAGCATTTT.

V usage is TRBV5-1 and J usage is TRBJ2-7; perhaps TRBD1 as D (6 bases). The germline CDR1 and CDR2 sequences are SGHRS and YFSETQ. This CDR3 has 16 residues. The germline V and J ends were trimmed by 0 bases and 5 bases, with 18 bases remaining between them. The CDR3 DNA reads as TGCGCCAGCAGCTTGGCAGGGCAGGGGAATAGGGACGAGCAGTACTTC. Translating gives CASSLAGQGNRDEQYF.

The chain links TRBV28 to TRBJ1-5, with 11 bases fitting TRBD1. V trimming: 5 bases; J trimming: 6 bases; junction bases outside the gene matches: 6. The CDR3 covers 15 residues. Germline values: CDR1 MDHEN, CDR2 SYDVKM. The CDR3 nucleotides are TGTGCCAGCAGTGCCCGGACAGGGGGCCCTCAGCCCCAGCATTTT. Its protein product is CASSARTGGPQPQHF.

This clone has a single count. The chain combines TRBV6-5 with TRBJ1-2; TRBD1 agrees at 7 bases. The CDR3 has 14 residues. The V segment lost 6 bases and the J segment 7 bases; nucleotides outside the gene matches: 11. Germline V gives CDR1 MNHEY, CDR2 SVGAGI. The CDR3 spells CASRGQDLGGGYTF. As DNA, the CDR3 is TGTGCCAGCAGAGGACAGGACCTGGGGGGTGGCTACACCTTC.

This clone was seen only once. The V and J genes are TRBV2 and TRBJ2-2; perhaps TRBD2 as D (6 bases). The CDR3 has 15 residues. In germline, CDR1 is SNHLY, CDR2 FYNNEI. V was cut by 8 bases and J by 4 bases, with 17 bases left in between. In DNA, the CDR3 is TGTGCCAGCTCCTGGGGGGTAGCGGTCACCGGGGAGCTGTTTTTT. Translated: CASSWGVAVTGELFF.

The genes are TRBV27 and TRBJ2-3; D perhaps matches TRBD1 (9 bases). CDR3 length: 19 residues. The V and J ends lost 6 bases and 4 bases respectively, with 29 bases between them. The germline CDR1 and CDR2 sequences are MNHEY and SMNVEV (reference sequence). The CDR3: CASSKTGGSGRTLADTQYF. In DNA, the CDR3 is TGTGCCAGCAGCAAGACAGGGGGGAGCGGGAGAACTTTGGCAGATACGCAGTATTTT.

This clone was recorded only once. The chain is built from TRBV21-1 and TRBJ2-7; the table calls TRBD2, which could not be checked here. TRBV21-1 is listed as a pseudogene. The CDR3 sequence is 14 residues long. The CDR3 is CASSIRLAGREQYF. CDR3 in DNA: TGTGCCAGCAGCATACGACTAGCGGGACGCGAGCAGTACTTC.

The chain carries TRBV6-5 and TRBJ2-7; 10 nucleotides match TRBD1. CDR3 size: 14 residues. Losses at the gene ends were 7 bases for V and 1 base for J; bases not matched to a gene: 4. Germline V CDR1 and CDR2: MNHEY, SVGAGI. CDR3 residues: CASIWGQGSYEQYF. The DNA for the CDR3 is TGTGCCAGCATCTGGGGACAGGGGTCCTACGAGCAGTACTTC.

The chain employs TRBV25-1 and TRBJ2-3; 9 nucleotides agree with TRBD2. CDR1 and CDR2 (germline): MGHDK, SYGVNS. Trimming cost V 8 bases and J 4 bases; bases outside gene matches: 10. There are 15 residues in the CDR3. CDR3 amino acids: CASGGSGRTADTQYF. CDR3 coding DNA: TGTGCCAGCGGAGGTAGCGGGAGAACCGCAGATACGCAGTATTTT. Supplemented by reference TRBV25-1 and TRBJ2-3, the full variable domain reads EADIYQTPRYLVIGTGKKITLECSQTMGHDKMYWYQQDPGMELHLIHYSYGVNSTEKGDLSSESTVSRIRTEHFPLTLESARPSHTSQYLCASGGSGRTADTQYFGPGTRLTVL.

The gene calls are TRBV18 and TRBJ2-1, with TRBD2 matching over 7 bases. This CDR3 region has 15 residues. Germline V CDR1 and CDR2: KGHSH, LQKENI. The V and J ends lost 3 bases and 9 bases, in that order; junction bases with no gene match: 11. The CDR3 DNA reads as TGTGCCAGCTCACCGGGGGAGGGCCTTTTGGGTGAGCAGTTCTTC. This gives the protein CASSPGEGLLGEQFF.

V gene TRBV6-5 combines with J gene TRBJ2-5; 7 positions agree with TRBD2. V gave up 10 bases and J gave up 5 bases; unmatched junction bases: 10. The germline CDR1 and CDR2 sequences are MNHEY and SVGAGI. This CDR3 is built from 13 residues. This CDR3 is CATLPAGRETQYF. In DNA form, the CDR3 reads TGTGCCACCCTCCCAGCGGGGAGGGAGACCCAGTACTTC.

The J gene is TRBJ2-2, the V gene TRBV5-1, with 7 bases fitting TRBD2. Trimming cost V 3 bases and J 5 bases; bases outside gene matches: 7. The CDR3 length is 15 residues. Germline V gene sequence: CDR1 SGHRS, CDR2 YFSETQ. CDR3 amino acids: CASSWSSGTTGELFF. CDR3 DNA: TGCGCCAGCAGCTGGTCTAGCGGAACTACCGGGGAGCTGTTTTTT. Using reference TRBV5-1 and TRBJ2-2 for the parts outside the CDR3, the full variable domain is KAGVTQTPRYLIKTRGQQVTLSCSPISGHRSVSWYQQTPGQGLQFLFEYFSETQRNKGNFPGRFSGRQFSNSRSEMNVSTLELGDSALYLCASSWSSGTTGELFFGEGSRLTVL.

This CDR3 is CAWSVLGGEQYF. The CDR3 region has the DNA TGTGCCTGGAGTGTACTAGGGGGCGAGCAGTACTTC. The chain is built from TRBV30 and TRBJ2-7, with a tentative D call TRBD1 (6 bases). Germline values: CDR1 GTSNPN, CDR2 SVGIG (reference sequence). V lost 0 bases and J 6 bases, leaving 9 bases between the germline ends. The CDR3 has 12 residues.

The chain employs TRBV28 and TRBJ1-6; D not certain. Trimming left V 1 base short and J 6 bases short, with 13 bases between. Germline-derived CDR1 and CDR2 are MDHEN and SYDVKM. This CDR3 has 16 residues. The CDR3 loop reads CASSLLQGPGNSPLHF. DNA for the CDR3: TGTGCCAGCAGTTTATTGCAAGGTCCGGGTAATTCACCCCTCCACTTT.

The chain is built from TRBV5-1 and TRBJ2-1; maybe TRBD2 (5 bases). V was shortened by 3 bases and J by 0 bases, with 16 bases between the two germline ends. CDR1 is SGHRS, CDR2 YFSETQ, per germline. The CDR3 spans 17 residues. The CDR3 spells CASSSGLTPSSYNEQFF. DNA of the CDR3: TGCGCCAGCAGCTCCGGACTCACGCCTAGCTCCTACAATGAGCAGTTCTTC.

Turning to this clone: One junction end disagrees with the germline gene, perhaps due to a read error. The chain links TRBV28 to TRBJ1-2; D might be TRBD1 (6 bases). The germline V gene has CDR1 MDHEN and CDR2 SYDVKM. The CDR3 contains 14 residues. CDR3 DNA: TGTGCCAGCAGTTTGGAGAGGACAGACTATGGCTCCACCTTC. It yields the protein CASSLERTDYGSTF.

This clone was observed a single time. The chain couples TRBV19 to TRBJ1-3; D is uncertain. This CDR3 is 14 amino acids long. CDR1 and CDR2 (germline): LNHDA, SQIVND (reference sequence). The V gene lost 2 bases and the J gene lost 0 bases, with 5 bases spanning the gap. The CDR3 DNA reads TGTGCCAGTAGTATACCCAGCTCTGGAAACACCATATATTTT. It specifies CASSIPSSGNTIYF.

This chain connects TRBV19 to TRBJ1-5; D not certain. Germline V gives CDR1 LNHDA, CDR2 SQIVND (reference sequence). The germline V and J ends were trimmed by 3 bases and 1 base, with 10 bases remaining between them. CDR3 size: 15 residues. The CDR3 region is CASSMARESNQPQHF. CDR3 nucleotide sequence: TGTGCCAGTAGTATGGCTAGGGAGAGCAATCAGCCCCAGCATTTT.

The chain joins TRBV7-9 to TRBJ1-4; D possibly corresponds to TRBD1 (6 bases). The CDR3 runs 16 residues. Germline CDR1 reads SEHNR; CDR2 reads FQNEAQ (reference sequence). Trimming pared 1 base from V and 1 base from J, leaving 10 bases between. The CDR3 DNA reads TGTGCCAGCAGCTTAGGGTCAGGGGAAACTAATGAAAAACTGTTTTTT. Its translation: CASSLGSGETNEKLFF.

This chain connects TRBV4-1 to TRBJ2-7; maybe TRBD2 (6 bases). The V gene lost 1 base and the J gene lost 2 bases, with 12 bases spanning the gap. Germline CDR1 is MGHRA and CDR2 is YSYEKL. The length of the CDR3 is 15 residues. CDR3 in DNA: TGCGCCAGCAGCCAAGGTCAGGGAGGTACCTACGAGCAGTACTTC. Its translation is CASSQGQGGTYEQYF.

The chain links TRBV29-1 to TRBJ1-1; D unresolved. V was shortened by 0 bases and J by 11 bases, with 10 bases between the two germline ends. This CDR3 region has 11 residues. The germline V gene has CDR1 SQVTM and CDR2 ANQGSEA. The CDR3 DNA follows: TGCAGCGTTGAAGATGTGGCGGCGGCTTTCTTT. The encoded protein is CSVEDVAAAFF.

This chain joins TRBV27 and TRBJ2-1; D is perhaps TRBD1 (5 bases). V dropped 7 bases and J dropped 4 bases, with 14 bases sitting between them. In germline, CDR1 is MNHEY, CDR2 SMNVEV (reference sequence). This CDR3 is built from 14 residues. The DNA of the CDR3 is TGTGCCAGCAAGGAAACAGGCCCGTACAATGAGCAGTTCTTC. This codes for CASKETGPYNEQFF.

The chain carries TRBV27 and TRBJ1-2, with D uncertain. Per the germline V gene, CDR1 is MNHEY and CDR2 is SMNVEV (reference sequence). The V end lost 6 bases, the J end lost 2 bases, and 25 bases lay between the germline ends. CDR3 length: 18 residues. CDR3 residues: CASSSRVRGVRTNYGYTF. The CDR3 nucleotides are TGTGCCAGCAGCTCGAGAGTCCGGGGAGTCCGAACAAACTATGGCTACACCTTC.

J is TRBJ2-7 and V is TRBV5-1; no reliable D call. Germline CDR1 reads SGHRS; CDR2 reads YFSETQ. The germline V and J ends were trimmed by 1 base and 7 bases, with 18 bases remaining between them. The CDR3 spans 15 residues. The CDR3: CASSLFGDSRREQYF. The CDR3 DNA reads as TGCGCCAGCAGCTTGTTCGGTGACTCTCGTCGAGAGCAGTACTTC.

The V and J genes are TRBV6-5 and TRBJ2-5; D uncertain. Germline V gene sequence: CDR1 MNHEY, CDR2 SVGAGI. The CDR3 totals 11 residues. Deletions cut 4 bases from V and 3 bases from J, with 3 bases between. The CDR3 nucleotides read TGTGCCAGCAGTTTAAAAGAGACCCAGTACTTC. This encodes CASSLKETQYF.